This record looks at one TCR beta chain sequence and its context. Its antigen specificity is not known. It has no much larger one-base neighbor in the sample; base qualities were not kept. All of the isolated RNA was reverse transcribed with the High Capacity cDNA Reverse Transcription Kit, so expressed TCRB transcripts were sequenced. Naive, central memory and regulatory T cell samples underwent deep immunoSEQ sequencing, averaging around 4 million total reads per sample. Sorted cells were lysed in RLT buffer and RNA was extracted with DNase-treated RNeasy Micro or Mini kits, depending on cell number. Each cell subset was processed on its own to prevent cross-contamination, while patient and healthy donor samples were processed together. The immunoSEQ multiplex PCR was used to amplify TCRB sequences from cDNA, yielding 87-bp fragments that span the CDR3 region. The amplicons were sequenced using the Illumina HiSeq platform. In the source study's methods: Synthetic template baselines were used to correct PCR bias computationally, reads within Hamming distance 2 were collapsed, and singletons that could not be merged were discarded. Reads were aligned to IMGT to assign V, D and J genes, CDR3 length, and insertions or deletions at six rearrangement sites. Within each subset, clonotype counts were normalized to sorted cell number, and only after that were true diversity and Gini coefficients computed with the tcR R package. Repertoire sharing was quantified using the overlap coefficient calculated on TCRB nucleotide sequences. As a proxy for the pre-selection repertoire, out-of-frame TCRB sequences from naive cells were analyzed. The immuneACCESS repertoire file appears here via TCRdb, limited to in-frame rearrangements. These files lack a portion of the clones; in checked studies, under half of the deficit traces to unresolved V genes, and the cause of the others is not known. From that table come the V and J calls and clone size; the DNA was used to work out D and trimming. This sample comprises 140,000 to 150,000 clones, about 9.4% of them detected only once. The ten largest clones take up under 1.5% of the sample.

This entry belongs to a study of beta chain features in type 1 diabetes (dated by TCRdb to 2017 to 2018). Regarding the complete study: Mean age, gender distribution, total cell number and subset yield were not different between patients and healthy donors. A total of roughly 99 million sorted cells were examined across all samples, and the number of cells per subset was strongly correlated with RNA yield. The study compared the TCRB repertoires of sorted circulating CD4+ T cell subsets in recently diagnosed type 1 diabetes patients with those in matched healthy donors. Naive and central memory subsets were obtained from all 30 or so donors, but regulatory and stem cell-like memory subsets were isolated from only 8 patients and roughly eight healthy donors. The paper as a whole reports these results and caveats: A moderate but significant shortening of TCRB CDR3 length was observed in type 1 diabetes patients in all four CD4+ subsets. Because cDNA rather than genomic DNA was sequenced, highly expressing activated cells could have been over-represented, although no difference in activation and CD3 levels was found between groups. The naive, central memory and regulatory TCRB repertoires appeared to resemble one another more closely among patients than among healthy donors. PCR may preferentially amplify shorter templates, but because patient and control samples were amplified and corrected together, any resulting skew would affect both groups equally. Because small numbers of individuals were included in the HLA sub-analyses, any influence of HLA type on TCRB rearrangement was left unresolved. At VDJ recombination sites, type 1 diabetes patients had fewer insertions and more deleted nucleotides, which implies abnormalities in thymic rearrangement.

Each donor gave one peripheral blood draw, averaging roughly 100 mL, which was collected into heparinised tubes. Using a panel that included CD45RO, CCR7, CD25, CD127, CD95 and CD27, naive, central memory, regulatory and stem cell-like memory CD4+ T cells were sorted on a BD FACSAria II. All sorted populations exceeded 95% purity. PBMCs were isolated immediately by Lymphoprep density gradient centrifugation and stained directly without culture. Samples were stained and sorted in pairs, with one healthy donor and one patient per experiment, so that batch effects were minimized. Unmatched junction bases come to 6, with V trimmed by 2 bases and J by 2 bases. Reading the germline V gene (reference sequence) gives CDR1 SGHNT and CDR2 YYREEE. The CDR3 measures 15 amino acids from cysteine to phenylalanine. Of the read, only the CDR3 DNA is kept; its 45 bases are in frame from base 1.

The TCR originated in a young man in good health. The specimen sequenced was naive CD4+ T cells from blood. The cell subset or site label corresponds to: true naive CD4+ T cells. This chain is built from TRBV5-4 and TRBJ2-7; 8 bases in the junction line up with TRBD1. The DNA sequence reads TGTGCCAGCAGCTTCCGACAGGGGAGTCCCTACGAGCAGTACTTC. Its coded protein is CASSFRQGSPYEQYF.